The 12 T cell receptor beta chains listed next were all sequenced from one sample in a study of identical twins. Each CDR3 protein gets one entry after TCRdb re-called the 5' RACE reads with MiXCR. The sample consists of under 300,000 distinct CDR3 sequences, 6.5% to 8% of them appearing once. These data were also filed under a second study, of T cells expressing NK-cell markers.

Sequencing was carried out using CD8+ T cells sorted from blood. The receptors derive from a woman aged 18-35 years in good health.

This clonotype was found a few times. This sequence joins TRBV30 and TRBJ2-1; D is undetermined. CDR1 GTSNPN and CDR2 SVGIG come from the germline V gene (reference sequence). This CDR3 spans 12 amino acids. The V and J ends lost 3 bases and 7 bases respectively, with 10 bases between them. Here the CDR3 reads CAWRLTVNEQFF. CDR3 in DNA: TGTGCCTGGAGACTGACTGTGAATGAGCAGTTCTTC.

This clonotype was counted a few times. The gene calls are TRBV11-2 and TRBJ2-5; D unclear. Germline CDR1 and CDR2: SGHAT and FQNNGV. Trimming shortened V by 4 bases and J by 5 bases, and 20 bases separated the two germline ends. The CDR3 has 16 amino acids. CDR3 loop: CASSSPDGYLRETQYF. CDR3 nucleotides: TGTGCCAGCAGCTCGCCCGACGGATATCTTCGGGAGACCCAGTACTTC.

The chain recombines TRBV7-9 with TRBJ2-1; 9 positions agree with TRBD2. CDR3 length equals 15 residues. With V trimmed by 5 bases and J by 8 bases, 10 bases remained unmatched. Germline-derived CDR1 and CDR2 are SEHNR and FQNEAQ (reference sequence). The CDR3 DNA is TGTGCCAGCAGCAAACCGGGACTAGCAGGCTATGAGCAGTTCTTC. It codes for CASSKPGLAGYEQFF.

This clonotype was counted ten times or more. The V gene is TRBV19, the J gene TRBJ2-1, with D perhaps assigned TRBD1 or TRBD2 (5 bases each). This CDR3 is built from 17 residues. Looked up from germline, CDR1 is LNHDA and CDR2 is SQIVND (reference sequence). The ends were cut back, 10 bases at V and 0 bases at J, with 22 bases in the middle. CDR3 in DNA: TGTGCCACCACCCGGGACCGCTTCTTGAGCTCCTACAATGAGCAGTTCTTC. It specifies CATTRDRFLSSYNEQFF.

The V and J genes are TRBV6-2 or TRBV6-3 and TRBJ2-7; 8 bases are shared with TRBD2. The V segment lost 6 bases and the J segment 3 bases; nucleotides outside the gene matches: 10. CDR3 length: 15 residues. Looked up from germline, CDR1 is MNHEY and CDR2 is SVGEGT. The CDR3 sequence: CASSLGAGGLYEQYF. CDR3 in DNA: TGTGCCAGCAGCCTCGGGGCGGGAGGTCTCTACGAGCAGTACTTC.

A few counts support this clonotype. The chain joins TRBV27 to TRBJ2-1, with TRBD2 matching 10 bases. The CDR3 runs to 16 residues. Trimming cost V 3 bases and J 2 bases; bases outside gene matches: 4. Germline V gene sequence: CDR1 MNHEY, CDR2 SMNVEV (reference sequence). CDR3 coding DNA: TGTGCCAGCAGTTTGCTAGCGGGAGAAGCCTACAATGAGCAGTTCTTC. Amino acid sequence: CASSLLAGEAYNEQFF.

This clonotype was detected only a few times. The chain carries TRBV6-5 and TRBJ2-1; 11 bases match TRBD2. Trimming at V came to 4 bases and at J to 9 bases, leaving 11 bases not matched to a gene. Germline V gives CDR1 MNHEY, CDR2 SVGAGI. The CDR3 spans 16 residues. This CDR3 is CASSFFSGGAVGEQFF. The CDR3 coding sequence is TGTGCCAGCAGTTTTTTTAGCGGGGGGGCAGTAGGTGAGCAGTTCTTC.

This chain connects TRBV5-8 to TRBJ2-7, with D possibly TRBD2 on 7 matching bases. The CDR3 contains 14 residues. Germline lookup yields CDR1 SGHTS and CDR2 YDEGEE. Trimming cost V 2 bases and J 4 bases, with 13 bases left between them. The CDR3 DNA follows: TGTGCCAGCAGCTTCCGGGGGGCCCAATACGAGCAGTACTTC. It is translated as CASSFRGAQYEQYF. Combining the CDR3 with reference TRBV5-8 and TRBJ2-7 gives the whole variable domain EAGVTQSPTHLIKTRGQQATLRCSPISGHTSVYWYQQALGLGLQFLLWYDEGEERNRGNFPPRFSGRQFPNYSSELNVNALELEDSALYLCASSFRGAQYEQYFGPGTRLTVT.

This clonotype showed up many times. The chain couples TRBV5-6 to TRBJ2-5, with a possible D match to TRBD2 (5 bases). The CDR3 length is 15 residues. Per the germline V gene, CDR1 is SGHDT and CDR2 is YYEEEE. Trimming removed 6 bases from V and 5 bases from J, with 20 bases in between. CDR3 bases: TGTGCCAGCAACTTCCAGGACTCCCCGCGGGAGACCCAGTACTTC. Protein product: CASNFQDSPRETQYF.

The chain links TRBV5-6 to TRBJ2-1; D possibly uses TRBD1 or TRBD2 (5 bases each). Trimming took 8 bases from V and 8 from J, leaving 17 bases between them. Germline-derived CDR1 and CDR2 are SGHDT and YYEEEE. The CDR3 sequence is 13 residues long. CDR3 in amino acids: CARGPGLFYEQFF. As DNA, the CDR3 is TGTGCCAGGGGCCCGGGGCTCTTCTATGAGCAGTTCTTC.

The genes are TRBV7-8 and TRBJ2-4, with D unclear. Germline V CDR1 and CDR2: SGHVS, FQNEAQ. There are 16 residues in the CDR3. Trimming removed 1 base at V and 6 bases at J, with 16 bases between. This CDR3 reads CASSLDQRVRPNIQYF. The DNA for the CDR3 is TGTGCCAGCAGCTTAGATCAGCGAGTCCGCCCAAACATTCAGTACTTC.

This clonotype was detected a few times. The rearrangement links TRBV12-3 or TRBV12-4 to TRBJ2-2; 7 nucleotides agree with TRBD2. The CDR3 runs to 15 residues. V trimming: 5 bases; J trimming: 2 bases; junction bases outside the gene matches: 5. This CDR3 reads CASSPGGGNTGELFF. DNA of the CDR3: TGTGCCAGCAGTCCTGGGGGGGGAAACACCGGGGAGCTGTTTTTT.